The rows below give T cell receptor beta chains drawn from one sample of a study of cytomegalovirus exposure and HLA in healthy donors. TCRdb's table, derived via immunoSEQ multiplex PCR, lists solely in-frame clones and lacks some. Among approximately 190,000 clones listed, more than 75% were seen once. Sequencing was performed on PBMCs. All receptors come from a woman in her 30s in good health and CMV-seropositive. Both conserved end residues are part of each CDR3. Fields, in order: J gene, clone size, D gene, V gene, CDR3 DNA, CDR3 protein. A D gene is named only where the DNA matches it firmly. Size values are once, few and many counts, or a class for expanded clones, and some rows have none.

TRBJ2-7	-	TRBD1	TRBV5-1	TGCGCCAGCAGCTACGGGACAGGGTCCTACGAGCAGTACTTC	CASSYGTGSYEQYF
TRBJ1-2	-	-	TRBV6-6	TGTGCCAGCAGTTCCCCGACACGTAACTATGGCTACACCTTC	CASSSPTRNYGYTF
TRBJ2-7	once	-	TRBV6-5	TGTGCCAGCAGCCACAGTTCTACCACCTACGAGCAGTACTTC	CASSHSSTTYEQYF
TRBJ2-3	-	-	TRBV5-4	TGTGCCAGCAGCTCGAGGCTCTCAGATACGCAGTATTTT	CASSSRLSDTQYF
TRBJ2-6	-	-	TRBV5-4	TGTGCCAGCAGCTTGGAGCCGGGGGGGGCCAACGTCCTGACTTTC	CASSLEPGGANVLTF
TRBJ2-1	-	-	TRBV27	TGTGCCAGCAGCTCCTACTATTCCTACAATGAGCAGTTCTTC	CASSSYYSYNEQFF
TRBJ1-1	-	-	TRBV6-1	TGTGCCAGCAGCAGGGACACTGAAGCTTTCTTT	CASSRDTEAFF
TRBJ2-5	-	TRBD2	TRBV7-2	TGTGCCAGCAGCCAGGGACTAGTTGAAGAGACCCAGTACTTC	CASSQGLVEETQYF
TRBJ2-7	-	-	TRBV7-9	TGTGCCAGCAGCTTATTGGCAGAATCCTACGAGCAGTACTTC	CASSLLAESYEQYF
TRBJ1-1	once	TRBD1	TRBV2	TGTGCCAGCACCACACGACAGGGTGGAGAAGCTTTCTTT	CASTTRQGGEAFF
TRBJ1-4	-	TRBD1	TRBV10-3	TGTGCCATCAGCTCGGACAGGGATGAAAAACTGTTTTTT	CAISSDRDEKLFF
TRBJ1-1	-	-	TRBV5-4	TGTGCCAGCAGCTTGGCCGGTCGGGAGAACACTGAAGCTTTCTTT	CASSLAGRENTEAFF
TRBJ1-1	-	-	TRBV6-4	TGTGCCAGCAGTGCCGGGGGGTTGAACACTGAAGCTTTCTTT	CASSAGGLNTEAFF
TRBJ2-5	-	TRBD2	TRBV2	TGTGCCAGCAGTCGTAGCGGGAGGGAGGAGACCCAGTACTTC	CASSRSGREETQYF
TRBJ1-5	-	-	TRBV28	TGTGCCAGCAGTTTTCGGGGAGGGGGTGATCAGCCCCAGCATTTT	CASSFRGGGDQPQHF
TRBJ1-6	-	TRBD1	TRBV6-1	TGTGCCAGCAGTGAATTCGGGACAGGGGACTCACCCCTCCACTTT	CASSEFGTGDSPLHF
TRBJ2-7	-	-	TRBV5-1	TGCGCCAGCAGCTTTTCAGGTTCCGCCTACGAGCAGTACTTC	CASSFSGSAYEQYF
TRBJ1-1	-	-	TRBV11-2	TGTGCCAGCAGCTCATACAGGGAATGGACTGAAGCTTTCTTT	CASSSYREWTEAFF
TRBJ2-5	once	-	TRBV6-6	TGTGCCAGCAGTCCGACAGTCCAAGAGACCCAGTACTTC	CASSPTVQETQYF
TRBJ2-1	-	TRBD2	TRBV7-2	TGTGCCAGCAGCGGAGGTATTACTAGCGGCTACAATGAGCAGTTCTTC	CASSGGITSGYNEQFF
TRBJ2-7	-	TRBD1	TRBV5-1	TGCGCCAGCAGCTTGGTGGGACAGGGTATAAACGAGCAGTACTTC	CASSLVGQGINEQYF
TRBJ1-1	-	-	TRBV5-6	TGTGCCAGCAGCTTGGGGGGCAGGGTACGTCCCAACACTGAAGCTTTCTTT	CASSLGGRVRPNTEAFF
TRBJ2-6	-	-	TRBV19	TGTGCCAGTAGCATACGGGGCAGGGGGACTTCCGGGGCCAACGTCCTGACTTTC	CASSIRGRGTSGANVLTF
TRBJ2-7	-	TRBD1	TRBV6-5	TGTGCCAGCAGCCTCAGGGGGAATGAGGCTGACGAGCAGTACTTC	CASSLRGNEADEQYF
TRBJ2-5	-	TRBD1	TRBV29-1	TGCAGCGTTGAAAAAAGGACAGGGACACGGCGGGAGACCCAGTACTTC	CSVEKRTGTRRETQYF
TRBJ1-2	-	-	TRBV7-9	TGTGCCAGCAGCCTAGGAGTATTCGGCTACACCTTC	CASSLGVFGYTF
TRBJ1-5	once	TRBD1	TRBV7-8	TGTGCCAGCAGCCTTAACAGGGGTACCAATCAGCCCCAGCATTTT	CASSLNRGTNQPQHF
TRBJ2-7	-	TRBD2	TRBV4-3	TGCGCCAGCAGCCAAGACTTCGGGGGGACTAGCGGGAGGCAGTACTTC	CASSQDFGGTSGRQYF